A single sample is the source of the 26 T cell receptor beta chains below, sequenced in a study of blood T cell repertoires in COVID-19. TCRdb's table, derived via immunoSEQ multiplex PCR, lists solely in-frame clones and lacks some. The data show fewer than 250,000 clones, with about 83% seen just once and roughly 2.9% held by the top ten. The sequenced material came from peripheral blood. Every receptor here comes from a man aged 45 to 65 with active or convalescent COVID-19.

The chain joins TRBV18 to TRBJ1-5, with D perhaps TRBD1 (6 bases). The V end was cut by 5 bases, the J end by 0 bases, with 11 bases between. Germline CDR1 is KGHSH and CDR2 is LQKENI. The CDR3 has 15 residues. CDR3 coding DNA: TGTGCCAGCTCATCCCAGGGGCATAGCAATCAGCCCCAGCATTTT. This translates into CASSSQGHSNQPQHF.

This clone was detected only once. The genes are TRBV10-3 and TRBJ2-1; 8 positions agree with TRBD2. Losses at the gene ends were 7 bases for V and 6 bases for J; bases not matched to a gene: 8. Germline values: CDR1 ENHRY, CDR2 SYGVKD. The CDR3 is 14 amino acids. CDR3 amino acids: CAIKGRGDRNEQFF. The CDR3 nucleotides are TGTGCCATCAAGGGGCGGGGGGACCGCAATGAGCAGTTCTTC.

The chain joins TRBV18 to TRBJ2-7, with a weak D call TRBD1 (5 bases). Deletions cut 4 bases from V and 5 bases from J, with 12 bases between. CDR1 is KGHSH and CDR2 is LQKENI in the germline V gene. The CDR3 has 13 residues. The CDR3 bases are TGTGCCAGCTCACTAGGGGATAGGAACGAGCAGTACTTC. Translation: CASSLGDRNEQYF.

The chain is built from TRBV11-2 and TRBJ2-7; 11 nucleotides line up with TRBD2. This CDR3 comprises 15 residues. Losses at the gene ends were 5 bases for V and 6 bases for J; bases not matched to a gene: 9. CDR1 is SGHAT and CDR2 is FQNNGV in the germline V gene. CDR3 DNA: TGTGCCAGCAGCCAGATAGCGGGGGGGCTCTCCGAGCAGTACTTC. Encoded protein: CASSQIAGGLSEQYF.

This chain uses TRBV27 with TRBJ1-6, with D hard to call. Trimming took 3 bases from V and 6 from J, leaving 9 bases between them. From germline, CDR1 is MNHEY and CDR2 SMNVEV (reference sequence). The CDR3 sequence is 14 residues long. This chain's CDR3 is CASSFGDVNSPLHF. For the CDR3, the DNA is TGTGCCAGCAGTTTCGGGGATGTTAATTCACCCCTCCACTTT.

The chain joins TRBV5-1 to TRBJ2-1; TRBD1 might be the D (5 bases). CDR1 is SGHRS, CDR2 YFSETQ, per germline. V shed 0 bases and J shed 1 base, with 8 bases lying between them. The CDR3 length is 15 residues. For the CDR3, the DNA is TGCGCCAGCAGCTTGGTCAGGGCATCCTACAATGAGCAGTTCTTC. Amino acids: CASSLVRASYNEQFF. Full variable domain (missing parts from reference TRBV5-1 and TRBJ2-1): KAGVTQTPRYLIKTRGQQVTLSCSPISGHRSVSWYQQTPGQGLQFLFEYFSETQRNKGNFPGRFSGRQFSNSRSEMNVSTLELGDSALYLCASSLVRASYNEQFFGPGTRLTVL.

This rearrangement joins TRBV7-6 to TRBJ2-7, with D perhaps matching TRBD2 (5 bases). Germline loops: CDR1 SGHVS, CDR2 FNYEAQ. The V and J ends lost 2 bases and 2 bases respectively, with 16 bases between them. CDR3 length: 16 amino acids. The CDR3 DNA reads as TGTGCCAGCAGCTTATATAGGAGCGGAGGACCCTACGAGCAGTACTTC. Amino acid sequence: CASSLYRSGGPYEQYF.

This clone turned up a few times. This chain connects TRBV3-1 (or the pseudogene TRBV3-2) to TRBJ2-7; tentatively, D is TRBD2 (6 bases). The ends were cut back, 1 base at V and 0 bases at J, with 10 bases in the middle. This CDR3 spans 15 amino acids. CDR1 is LGHDT and CDR2 is YNNKEL in the germline V gene (reference sequence). The CDR3 bases are TGTGCCAGCAGCCAAGGGGGAGGAAGCTCCTACGAGCAGTACTTC. Translating gives CASSQGGGSSYEQYF.

This rearrangement joins TRBV5-1 to TRBJ2-3; 12 bases line up with TRBD2. Unmatched junction bases numbered 7, after V lost 5 bases and J lost 3 bases. The CDR3 totals 16 residues. Germline V CDR1 and CDR2: SGHRS, YFSETQ. This CDR3 is CASSGLGLAGTDTQYF. CDR3 bases: TGCGCCAGCAGTGGACTTGGACTAGCGGGAACAGATACGCAGTATTTT. The complete variable domain, with remaining parts taken from reference TRBV5-1 and TRBJ2-3, reads KAGVTQTPRYLIKTRGQQVTLSCSPISGHRSVSWYQQTPGQGLQFLFEYFSETQRNKGNFPGRFSGRQFSNSRSEMNVSTLELGDSALYLCASSGLGLAGTDTQYFGPGTRLTVL.

The chain has TRBV6-1 and TRBJ2-1; TRBD2 matches at 9 bases. The CDR3 spans 14 residues. Trimming cost V 3 bases and J 10 bases; bases outside gene matches: 7. The germline V gene encodes CDR1 MNHNS and CDR2 SASEGT. CDR3 DNA sequence: TGTGCCAGCAGTGAGACCGGGACTAGCATAGAGCAGTTCTTC. Translated: CASSETGTSIEQFF.

The gene calls are TRBV28 and TRBJ2-7; a possible D gene is TRBD1 (6 bases). Trimming shortened V by 5 bases and J by 2 bases, and 10 bases separated the two germline ends. The CDR3 contains 13 residues. The germline V gene encodes CDR1 MDHEN and CDR2 SYDVKM. Here the CDR3 DNA reads TGTGCCAGCAGTCTAGGACAGCCCTACGAGCAGTACTTC. As protein: CASSLGQPYEQYF.

The chain is built from TRBV7-4 and TRBJ1-4; the match to TRBD1 covers 7 bases. This CDR3 is 17 amino acids long. The germline CDR1 and CDR2 sequences are SGHVT and SQSDAQ. The ends lost 3 bases at V and 5 bases at J; junction bases unmatched: 12. The CDR3 region has the DNA TGTGCCAGCAGCTTTTCTAGGGGGCCACGGCAGAATGAAAAACTGTTTTTT. It specifies CASSFSRGPRQNEKLFF.

This clone appeared a single time. The chain employs TRBV19 and TRBJ1-5; possibly TRBD1 for D (5 bases). Germline loops: CDR1 LNHDA, CDR2 SQIVND (reference sequence). This CDR3 has 15 residues. Trimming removed 4 bases at V and 5 bases at J, with 15 bases between. DNA for the CDR3: TGTGCCAGTAGTAGTGGGGGGGGACTGCATCAGCCCCAGCATTTT. This sequence encodes CASSSGGGLHQPQHF. Full variable domain (outside the CDR3, taken from reference TRBV19 and TRBJ1-5): DGGITQSPKYLFRKEGQNVTLSCEQNLNHDAMYWYRQDPGQGLRLIYYSQIVNDFQKGDIAEGYSVSREKKESFPLTVTSAQKNPTAFYLCASSSGGGLHQPQHFGDGTRLSIL.

The rearrangement links TRBV6-5 to TRBJ1-4, with a possible D match to TRBD1 (5 bases). The CDR3 loop spans 15 amino acids. The germline V gene has CDR1 MNHEY and CDR2 SVGAGI. V lost 6 bases and J 3 bases, leaving 14 bases between the germline ends. CDR3: CASRQTTAANEKLFF. The CDR3 region has the DNA TGTGCCAGCAGACAAACGACAGCTGCTAATGAAAAACTGTTTTTT.

This chain's CDR3 is CASSRQGVVGYTF. The CDR3 region has the DNA TGTGCCAGCAGCCGACAGGGGGTCGTTGGCTACACCTTC. V and J are TRBV5-6 and TRBJ1-2; TRBD1 agrees at 9 bases. The germline V gene has CDR1 SGHDT and CDR2 YYEEEE. Trimming removed 4 bases from V and 7 bases from J; junction bases left unmatched: 5. The CDR3 is 13 amino acids. The whole variable domain, filled in from reference TRBV5-6 and TRBJ1-2, reads DAGVTQSPTHLIKTRGQQVTLRCSPKSGHDTVSWYQQALGQGPQFIFQYYEEEERQRGNFPDRFSGHQFPNYSSELNVNALLLGDSALYLCASSRQGVVGYTFGSGTRLTVV.

The chain's CDR3 is CTAGQGSEQYF. The CDR3 nucleotides read TGCACCGCGGGACAGGGCTCCGAGCAGTACTTC. The chain employs TRBV20-1 and TRBJ2-7; TRBD1 matches 9 bases. The germline gives CDR1 DFQATT, CDR2 SNEGSKA (reference sequence). This CDR3 comprises 11 residues.

CDR3: CASSLGVTGSPLHF. Here the CDR3 DNA reads TGTGCCAGCAGCTTAGGGGTTACGGGTTCACCCCTCCACTTT. This chain links TRBV7-9 with TRBJ1-6, with D unresolved. From germline, CDR1 is SEHNR and CDR2 FQNEAQ (reference sequence). Trimming took 1 base from V and 9 from J, leaving 10 bases between them. The CDR3 covers 14 residues.

This sequence joins TRBV27 and TRBJ2-3, with 9 bases fitting TRBD2. CDR3 length: 15 amino acids. Germline CDR1 reads MNHEY; CDR2 reads SMNVEV (reference sequence). Trimming took 0 bases from V and 7 from J; bases not matched to a gene: 5. This CDR3 is CASSLSGSGGYTQYF. In DNA, the CDR3 is TGTGCCAGCAGTTTATCCGGTAGCGGGGGCTATACGCAGTATTTT.

V is TRBV7-2 and J is TRBJ1-2; a possible D gene is TRBD1 (6 bases). Deletions cut 0 bases from V and 4 bases from J, with 15 bases between. This CDR3 is built from 16 residues. Looked up from germline, CDR1 is SGHTA and CDR2 is FQGNSA. CDR3 sequence (DNA): TGTGCCAGCAGCTTAGCGTCAACAGGGACCATCTATGGCTACACCTTC. Its protein product is CASSLASTGTIYGYTF.

The V and J genes are TRBV4-1 and TRBJ2-7; tentative D call: TRBD2 (5 bases). V lost 4 bases, J lost 5 bases, and 24 bases lay in between. Germline lookup yields CDR1 MGHRA and CDR2 YSYEKL. CDR3 length: 17 amino acids. This CDR3 reads CASSRQLLPGFPHEQYF. The DNA of the CDR3 is TGCGCCAGCAGCCGTCAACTTCTTCCGGGGTTTCCCCACGAGCAGTACTTC.

This chain uses TRBV19 with TRBJ2-3; D is possibly TRBD2 (5 bases). Germline values: CDR1 LNHDA, CDR2 SQIVND (reference sequence). With 5 bases removed from V and 0 bases from J, the gap between germline ends came to 12 bases. The CDR3 is 15 residues long. The CDR3 DNA reads TGTGCCAGTAGTCGGCTAGCCGCTAGCACAGATACGCAGTATTTT. Encoded protein: CASSRLAASTDTQYF.

The chain links TRBV5-1 to TRBJ2-3, with TRBD2 matching over 8 bases. J was trimmed by 0 bases and V by 4 bases; bases with no gene match: 10. This CDR3 contains 17 residues. Germline V gene data show CDR1 as SGHRS and CDR2 as YFSETQ. The CDR3 sequence: CASSPPAGGASTDTQYF. The DNA for the CDR3 is TGCGCCAGCAGCCCCCCCGCCGGGGGGGCGAGCACAGATACGCAGTATTTT.

CDR3 loop: CATSASLGATGELFF. CDR3 sequence (DNA): TGTGCCACCAGTGCCTCCTTGGGGGCCACCGGGGAGCTGTTTTTT. V gene TRBV24-1 combines with J gene TRBJ2-2, with D possibly matching TRBD1 (6 bases). Germline V gene data show CDR1 as KGHDR and CDR2 as SFDVKD. The germline V and J ends were trimmed by 5 bases and 4 bases, with 13 bases remaining between them. The CDR3 has 15 residues.

V gene TRBV7-3 combines with J gene TRBJ2-2; D is unclear. Germline CDR1 reads SGHTA; CDR2 reads FQGTGA. V was trimmed by 2 bases and J by 3 bases, leaving 7 bases between them. The CDR3 contains 14 residues. CDR3 nucleotides: TGTGCCAGCAGCTTATACCCAGACACCGGGGAGCTGTTTTTT. This sequence encodes CASSLYPDTGELFF. The variable domain in full, with the rest retrieved from reference TRBV7-3 and TRBJ2-2, is GAGVSQTPSNKVTEKGKYVELRCDPISGHTALYWYRQSLGQGPEFLIYFQGTGAADDSGLPNDRFFAVRPEGSVSTLKIQRTERGDSAVYLCASSLYPDTGELFFGEGSRLTVL.

The gene calls are TRBV19 and TRBJ1-3; 7 bases are shared with TRBD1. The CDR3 loop spans 15 amino acids. The germline V gene encodes CDR1 LNHDA and CDR2 SQIVND (reference sequence). The J segment lost 1 base and the V segment lost 3 bases, leaving 3 bases of the junction unmatched. The CDR3 reads CASSIGTASGNTIYF. CDR3 sequence (DNA): TGTGCCAGTAGTATCGGGACAGCGTCTGGAAACACCATATATTTT.

This chain connects TRBV6-5 to TRBJ2-2; D is perhaps TRBD2 (5 bases). This CDR3 comprises 12 residues. Germline CDR1 reads MNHEY; CDR2 reads SVGAGI. V was pared by 8 bases and J by 4 bases, with 8 bases between. The CDR3 loop reads CASRSGTGELFF. The DNA of the CDR3 is TGTGCCAGCCGGAGCGGCACCGGGGAGCTGTTTTTT.